The 8 T cell receptor beta chains listed next were all sequenced from one sample in a study of early T cells in non-severe SARS-CoV-2 infection. In TCRdb, the 5' RACE reads were re-called with MiXCR into one record per CDR3 protein. Found here are 25,000 to 35,000 distinct CDR3 sequences, 4.7% of them singletons; the top ten hold 7% to 9%. The material sequenced was whole blood. The source is an adult who was a healthcare worker with PCR-confirmed SARS-CoV-2 infection or an uninfected control (not recorded which).

By sample share, this clonotype is medium-sized. This chain's CDR3 is CAFRRVSTEAFF. The CDR3 bases are TGTGCCTTCCGACGGGTTTCCACTGAAGCTTTCTTT. The chain combines TRBV30 with TRBJ1-1; no clear D gene. V was clipped by 7 bases and J by 4 bases, with 13 bases between them. CDR3 length: 12 amino acids. From germline, CDR1 is GTSNPN and CDR2 SVGIG (reference sequence).

For this clonotype: A much larger clone lies one base from this, so it may be a read error. The chain couples TRBV5-6 to TRBJ1-1; a weak D match, TRBD1 (5 bases). Germline V gene lookup returns CDR1 SGHDT and CDR2 YYEEEE. The CDR3 has 14 residues. V lost 0 bases to trimming and J lost 5 bases, with 11 bases between them. This CDR3 reads CASSLGGMATEAFF. CDR3 DNA sequence: TGTGCCAGCAGCTTGGGGGGCATGGCGACTGAAGCTTTCTTT.

This clonotype was picked up many times. The rearrangement joins TRBV5-6 to TRBJ2-3; tentatively, D is TRBD2 (5 bases). This CDR3 comprises 16 residues. From germline, CDR1 is SGHDT and CDR2 YYEEEE. V dropped 1 base and J dropped 4 bases, with 16 bases sitting between them. CDR3 protein: CASSLLSSSRADTQYF. CDR3 DNA sequence: TGTGCCAGCAGCTTGCTGAGCTCGTCGAGGGCAGATACGCAGTATTTT.

This clonotype appeared once. This could be a read error, since a much larger clone is one nucleotide away. The gene calls are TRBV28 and TRBJ2-7; TRBD2 might be the D (6 bases). Looked up from germline, CDR1 is MDHEN and CDR2 is SYDVKM. This CDR3 contains 14 residues. The ends were cut back, 2 bases at V and 6 bases at J, with 14 bases in the middle. CDR3 sequence (DNA): TGTGCCAGCAGTTTAGAGCGGGTCCCCTGCGAGCAGTACTTC. Translated, it gives CASSLERVPCEQYF.

This clonotype was observed at least ten times. V gene TRBV9 combines with J gene TRBJ2-5, with D perhaps matching TRBD1 (6 bases). The CDR3 covers 15 residues. Germline V gene sequence: CDR1 SGDLS, CDR2 YYNGEE. The V gene lost 0 bases and the J gene lost 2 bases, with 11 bases spanning the gap. DNA for the CDR3: TGTGCCAGCAGCGTAGCCCCGACAGGACAAGAGACCCAGTACTTC. Translation gives CASSVAPTGQETQYF.

A few counts support this clonotype. CDR3 coding DNA: TGTGCCAGCAGTACCTTACGGACAGCAGAAGAGACCCAGTACTTC. Protein sequence: CASSTLRTAEETQYF. The rearrangement uses TRBV27 and TRBJ2-5, with D possibly being TRBD1 (6 bases). Germline V lookup: CDR1 MNHEY, CDR2 SMNVEV (reference sequence). The CDR3 has 15 residues. V lost 5 bases to trimming and J lost 3 bases, with 16 bases between them.

A few counts support this clonotype. The chain recombines TRBV6-6 with TRBJ1-4; D is unresolved. V shed 5 bases and J shed 5 bases, with 12 bases lying between them. The CDR3 totals 14 residues. Germline CDR1 MNHNY, CDR2 SVGAGI (reference sequence). CDR3 sequence (DNA): TGTGCCAGCAGTCCCGTGAGTGCCAATGAAAAACTGTTTTTT. It translates to CASSPVSANEKLFF.

At least ten counts were recorded for this clonotype. V and J are TRBV7-9 and TRBJ2-5; no clear D. V shed 3 bases and J shed 5 bases, with 10 bases lying between them. The length of the CDR3 is 13 residues. In germline, CDR1 is SEHNR, CDR2 FQNEAQ (reference sequence). The CDR3 here is CASSFVRTETQYF. For the CDR3, the DNA is TGTGCCAGCAGCTTTGTTAGAACCGAGACCCAGTACTTC.